This is a list of T cell receptor beta chains from one sample in a study of cytomegalovirus exposure and HLA in healthy donors. Here immunoSEQ multiplex PCR was the method, and the copy in TCRdb shows in-frame clones only, minus some. The top ten clones hold less than 3.5% of a sample with about 120,000 clones, about 83% of them seen once. The sequenced material came from PBMCs. These receptors were taken from a middle-aged woman in good health and CMV-seropositive. CDR3s include the opening cysteine and the closing phenylalanine or tryptophan. Each record gives: J gene, clone size, V gene, D gene, CDR3 DNA, CDR3 protein. The D gene is left open where the match is weak. For some rows the clone size is stated as once, few or many, or as a class when expanded; others skip it.

j_call: TRBJ2-1; clone_size: .; v_call: TRBV28; d_call: TRBD2; cdr3_nt: TGTGCCAGCAGTGTGACTAGCGCATACAATGAGCAGTTCTTC; cdr3_aa: CASSVTSAYNEQFF
j_call: TRBJ1-1; clone_size: .; v_call: TRBV7-9; d_call: .; cdr3_nt: TGTTCCAGCAGCTTAGGGGGGGACACTGAAGCTTTCTTT; cdr3_aa: CSSSLGGDTEAFF
j_call: TRBJ2-7; clone_size: .; v_call: TRBV19; d_call: .; cdr3_nt: TGTGCCAGTATTACAGGAAGTAGCTCCTACGAGCAGTACTTC; cdr3_aa: CASITGSSSYEQYF
j_call: TRBJ2-2; clone_size: .; v_call: TRBV29-1; d_call: TRBD2; cdr3_nt: TGCAGCGTTGAATCCCCATCTAGCGGGGGGGCCTCCGGGGAGCTGTTTTTT; cdr3_aa: CSVESPSSGGASGELFF
j_call: TRBJ2-5; clone_size: few; v_call: TRBV7-2; d_call: TRBD2; cdr3_nt: TGTGCCAGCAGCTTTGCCGGGACTAGCCCCCAGGAGACCCAGTACTTC; cdr3_aa: CASSFAGTSPQETQYF
j_call: TRBJ2-7; clone_size: .; v_call: TRBV7-2; d_call: TRBD2; cdr3_nt: TGTGCCAGCAGCTTAGGACTAGCAGCCTACGAGCAGTACTTC; cdr3_aa: CASSLGLAAYEQYF
j_call: TRBJ2-1; clone_size: .; v_call: TRBV21-1; d_call: .; cdr3_nt: TGTGCCAGTCAAAGGACTAGCGGTTACAATGAGCAGTTCTTC; cdr3_aa: CASQRTSGYNEQFF
j_call: TRBJ1-1; clone_size: .; v_call: TRBV5-1; d_call: TRBD1; cdr3_nt: TGCGCCAGCAGCGCGGACAGGGGCCCCACTGAAGCTTTCTTT; cdr3_aa: CASSADRGPTEAFF
j_call: TRBJ2-3; clone_size: .; v_call: TRBV7-6; d_call: TRBD2; cdr3_nt: TGTGCCAGCAGCCCCTGGACTAGCCGCGGCACAGATACGCAGTATTTT; cdr3_aa: CASSPWTSRGTDTQYF
j_call: TRBJ2-7; clone_size: few; v_call: TRBV7-8; d_call: TRBD2; cdr3_nt: TGTGCCAGCAGCTCCGGACTAGCAGCCTACGAGCAGTACTTC; cdr3_aa: CASSSGLAAYEQYF
j_call: TRBJ2-2; clone_size: .; v_call: TRBV10-3; d_call: .; cdr3_nt: TGTGCCATCAGTGAGTCTAGTCGGGTAGTCACCGGGGAGCTGTTTTTT; cdr3_aa: CAISESSRVVTGELFF
j_call: TRBJ1-5; clone_size: once; v_call: TRBV7-2; d_call: TRBD1; cdr3_nt: TGTGCCAGCAGCTTTACGTTCGGACAGGGGAGGCAGCCCCAGCATTTT; cdr3_aa: CASSFTFGQGRQPQHF
j_call: TRBJ1-6; clone_size: .; v_call: TRBV6-4; d_call: .; cdr3_nt: TGTGCCAGCAGTGACTCGCCAGGGGCGAATTCACCCCTCCACTTT; cdr3_aa: CASSDSPGANSPLHF
j_call: TRBJ1-2; clone_size: .; v_call: TRBV29-1; d_call: TRBD1; cdr3_nt: TGCAGCGTCGGACAGGGTTTATATGGCTACACCTTC; cdr3_aa: CSVGQGLYGYTF
j_call: TRBJ1-5; clone_size: .; v_call: TRBV19; d_call: TRBD1; cdr3_nt: TGTGCCAGTAGTTCCGGGACAGGGGGCGCGGAGCCCCAGCATTTT; cdr3_aa: CASSSGTGGAEPQHF
j_call: TRBJ1-1; clone_size: .; v_call: TRBV30; d_call: .; cdr3_nt: TGTGCCTGGAGTTATCCCACTGAAGCTTTCTTT; cdr3_aa: CAWSYPTEAFF
j_call: TRBJ2-5; clone_size: few; v_call: TRBV6-1; d_call: .; cdr3_nt: TGTGCCAGCGCAAGAGACCAAGAGACCCAGTACTTC; cdr3_aa: CASARDQETQYF
j_call: TRBJ1-5; clone_size: .; v_call: TRBV4-1; d_call: TRBD1; cdr3_nt: TGCGCCAGCAGCCCGAGGGGACAGGGGAATCAGCCCCAGCATTTT; cdr3_aa: CASSPRGQGNQPQHF
j_call: TRBJ2-7; clone_size: .; v_call: TRBV19; d_call: TRBD1; cdr3_nt: TGTGCCAGTGGGGGTGGGACAGGAAACTCCTACGAGCAGTACTTC; cdr3_aa: CASGGGTGNSYEQYF
j_call: TRBJ1-2; clone_size: .; v_call: TRBV6-1; d_call: TRBD1; cdr3_nt: TGTGCCAGCAGTGGTCACCACAGGGGAGTACCTGGCTACACCTTC; cdr3_aa: CASSGHHRGVPGYTF
j_call: TRBJ1-3; clone_size: .; v_call: TRBV7-6; d_call: TRBD1; cdr3_nt: TGTGCCAGCAGCCAAAGGACAGGGCTGAGCTCTGGAAACACCATATATTTT; cdr3_aa: CASSQRTGLSSGNTIYF
j_call: TRBJ1-1; clone_size: .; v_call: TRBV29-1; d_call: .; cdr3_nt: TGCAGCGTTGACAGGGGGAACACTGAAGCTTTCTTT; cdr3_aa: CSVDRGNTEAFF
j_call: TRBJ1-1; clone_size: .; v_call: TRBV6-1; d_call: TRBD1; cdr3_nt: TGTGCCAGCAGGTCCAGGGGGAGATTTGCTGAAGCTTTCTTT; cdr3_aa: CASRSRGRFAEAFF
j_call: TRBJ2-1; clone_size: .; v_call: TRBV7-2; d_call: TRBD2; cdr3_nt: TGTGCCAGCGCCTTTAGCGGGAGCTCCTACAATGAGCAGTTCTTC; cdr3_aa: CASAFSGSSYNEQFF
j_call: TRBJ1-1; clone_size: .; v_call: TRBV12-5; d_call: .; cdr3_nt: TGTGCTAGTGGCGACGACAGGCGCCCTGAAGCTTTCTTT; cdr3_aa: CASGDDRRPEAFF
j_call: TRBJ1-1; clone_size: .; v_call: TRBV13; d_call: .; cdr3_nt: TGTGCCAGCAGCTTCGTTACGGGTTCCACTGAAGCTTTCTTT; cdr3_aa: CASSFVTGSTEAFF
j_call: TRBJ2-7; clone_size: .; v_call: TRBV30; d_call: .; cdr3_nt: TGTGCCTGGACGCCCGGAAGGGACTACGAGCAGTACTTC; cdr3_aa: CAWTPGRDYEQYF
j_call: TRBJ1-2; clone_size: .; v_call: TRBV27; d_call: .; cdr3_nt: TGTGCCAGCAGTCGTGGGTGGGCCAGGGGAATTTTTTACTATGGCTACACCTTC; cdr3_aa: CASSRGWARGIFYYGYTF
j_call: TRBJ2-7; clone_size: .; v_call: TRBV6-1; d_call: .; cdr3_nt: TGTGCCAGCAGTGAATCAGACGGGTCCCCCCACGAGCAGTACTTC; cdr3_aa: CASSESDGSPHEQYF
j_call: TRBJ1-2; clone_size: .; v_call: TRBV7-2; d_call: TRBD1; cdr3_nt: TGTGCCAGCAGCTTAGACAGGGACAGGGCTATTAACTATGGCTACACCTTC; cdr3_aa: CASSLDRDRAINYGYTF
j_call: TRBJ1-1; clone_size: .; v_call: TRBV19; d_call: .; cdr3_nt: TGTGCCAGTACCCTTCTGGGGCAGACTGAAGCTTTCTTT; cdr3_aa: CASTLLGQTEAFF
j_call: TRBJ1-2; clone_size: .; v_call: TRBV5-4; d_call: .; cdr3_nt: TGTGCCAGCAGCTTGTCTACCTACTATGGCTACACCTTC; cdr3_aa: CASSLSTYYGYTF
j_call: TRBJ1-4; clone_size: once; v_call: TRBV4-2; d_call: .; cdr3_nt: TGTGCCAGCAGCCAAGAGTACCGAGATGAAAAACTGTTTTTT; cdr3_aa: CASSQEYRDEKLFF
j_call: TRBJ2-7; clone_size: once; v_call: TRBV4-3; d_call: .; cdr3_nt: TGCGCCAGCAGCCAATCATCCGGCGAGCAGTACTTC; cdr3_aa: CASSQSSGEQYF
j_call: TRBJ1-4; clone_size: .; v_call: TRBV30; d_call: .; cdr3_nt: TGTGCCTGGAGTGGGGAGGATAATGAAAAACTGTTTTTT; cdr3_aa: CAWSGEDNEKLFF
j_call: TRBJ2-7; clone_size: .; v_call: TRBV4-1; d_call: .; cdr3_nt: TGCGCCAGCAGCCAAGAAATAACTCTCTCCTACGAGCAGTACTTC; cdr3_aa: CASSQEITLSYEQYF
j_call: TRBJ1-4; clone_size: .; v_call: TRBV29-1; d_call: TRBD1; cdr3_nt: TGCAGCGCCATGAGGACAGGGGGCTTCGAAAAACTGTTTTTT; cdr3_aa: CSAMRTGGFEKLFF
j_call: TRBJ1-1; clone_size: .; v_call: TRBV11-1; d_call: .; cdr3_nt: TGTGCCAGCAGCCTAGCACCCCAGGGGAACACTGAAGCTTTCTTT; cdr3_aa: CASSLAPQGNTEAFF
j_call: TRBJ2-2; clone_size: .; v_call: TRBV19; d_call: .; cdr3_nt: TGTGCCAGCCAGGGAACCGGGGAGCTGTTTTTT; cdr3_aa: CASQGTGELFF
j_call: TRBJ2-7; clone_size: .; v_call: TRBV9; d_call: .; cdr3_nt: TGTGCCAGCAGTGACAAAGCGGGTCCTGCCTACGAGCAGTACTTC; cdr3_aa: CASSDKAGPAYEQYF
j_call: TRBJ2-1; clone_size: few; v_call: TRBV7-8; d_call: .; cdr3_nt: TGTGCCAGCAGCCGCGGGGGTGCGGGGGCGAGCTCCTACAATGAGCAGTTCTTC; cdr3_aa: CASSRGGAGASSYNEQFF
j_call: TRBJ2-1; clone_size: .; v_call: TRBV23-1; d_call: TRBD1; cdr3_nt: TGCGCCAGCAGTCAATCGCAGGGGGCCTTTCCCAAGTTCTTC; cdr3_aa: CASSQSQGAFPKFF
j_call: TRBJ2-1; clone_size: few; v_call: TRBV30; d_call: TRBD2; cdr3_nt: TGTGCCTGGAGTGCCGGGACTAGCGGGGTCAATGAGCAGTTCTTC; cdr3_aa: CAWSAGTSGVNEQFF
j_call: TRBJ2-5; clone_size: .; v_call: TRBV27; d_call: TRBD2; cdr3_nt: TGTGCCAGCAGTCCTAGTGCCTCGAGTCTGGGGGGGGAGACCCAGTACTTC; cdr3_aa: CASSPSASSLGGETQYF
j_call: TRBJ2-1; clone_size: few; v_call: TRBV27; d_call: TRBD2; cdr3_nt: TGTGCCAGCAGTTTAGGAGCGGGAGAATTTTTCTTC; cdr3_aa: CASSLGAGEFFF
j_call: TRBJ1-3; clone_size: .; v_call: TRBV7-9; d_call: .; cdr3_nt: TGTGCCAGCCGGGGGGCGAGATCTGGAAACACCATATATTTT; cdr3_aa: CASRGARSGNTIYF
j_call: TRBJ2-1; clone_size: .; v_call: TRBV4-3; d_call: TRBD2; cdr3_nt: TGCGCCAGCAGCCAAGACCCTAGCGGGCAGCAGTTCTTC; cdr3_aa: CASSQDPSGQQFF
j_call: TRBJ2-5; clone_size: .; v_call: TRBV7-2; d_call: .; cdr3_nt: TGTGCCAGCAGCCTAACGGGGGCCAGGGGGTGGGAGACCCAGTACTTC; cdr3_aa: CASSLTGARGWETQYF
j_call: TRBJ1-1; clone_size: .; v_call: TRBV9; d_call: TRBD1; cdr3_nt: TGTGCCAGCAGCCATAGGGGGCTACCTATGAACACTGAAGCTTTCTTT; cdr3_aa: CASSHRGLPMNTEAFF
j_call: TRBJ2-5; clone_size: few; v_call: TRBV2; d_call: TRBD2; cdr3_nt: TGTGCCAGCAGTGAACTAGCGGGGGATGGGACCCAGTACTTC; cdr3_aa: CASSELAGDGTQYF
j_call: TRBJ2-7; clone_size: .; v_call: TRBV4-1; d_call: TRBD2; cdr3_nt: TGCGCCAGCAGCCAAGACCGAGGCCTGGTAGCGGGAGTAAACGAGCAGTACTTC; cdr3_aa: CASSQDRGLVAGVNEQYF
j_call: TRBJ2-7; clone_size: .; v_call: TRBV5-5; d_call: TRBD1; cdr3_nt: TGTGCCAGCAGCTTGGGAACGGGACAGGGGACCTACGAGCAGTACTTC; cdr3_aa: CASSLGTGQGTYEQYF
j_call: TRBJ2-5; clone_size: few; v_call: TRBV5-4; d_call: .; cdr3_nt: TGTGCCAGCAGCTTTAGGGGTGCAGGAGAGACCCAGTACTTC; cdr3_aa: CASSFRGAGETQYF
j_call: TRBJ1-5; clone_size: .; v_call: TRBV6-6; d_call: .; cdr3_nt: TGTGCCAGCTCCCAAGGCAGGGCTAGCAATCAGCCCCAGCATTTT; cdr3_aa: CASSQGRASNQPQHF